The T cell receptor beta chain under discussion was sequenced for a study of cytomegalovirus exposure and HLA in healthy donors. The donors were healthy bone marrow donors. In the PCR, 60 Vbeta and 13 Jbeta primers were used. Only in-frame clones appear in the TCRdb table, and some are missing; sequencing was by immunoSEQ multiplex PCR. The table lists fewer than 200,000 clones, 76% of them singletons, with about 0.69% in the top ten. The CDR3 length is 16 residues. CDR1 is LNHDA and CDR2 is SQIVND in the germline V gene (reference sequence). Trimming at V came to 5 bases and at J to 1 base, leaving 8 bases not matched to a gene. General observations from the study: Available immune exposure information was restricted to CMV serostatus only. In vitro work confirmed that a few CMV-associated chains recognize CMV antigens. In a later analysis, donors in an Asian-associated ancestry cluster reportedly had fewer N-insertions in productive TCRs than the cohort mean.

This clone has only a few counts. Its antigen remains unknown. Sequencing was performed on PBMCs. V gene TRBV19 combines with J gene TRBJ2-3; 8 nucleotides match TRBD1. The clonotype originates from a female donor in good health and CMV-seronegative. The CDR3: CASSPQGARRTDTQYF. The CDR3 DNA sequence: TGTGCCAGTAGTCCCCAGGGGGCTAGGCGCACAGATACGCAGTATTTT. The full variable domain, its missing parts supplied by reference TRBV19 and TRBJ2-3, is DGGITQSPKYLFRKEGQNVTLSCEQNLNHDAMYWYRQDPGQGLRLIYYSQIVNDFQKGDIAEGYSVSREKKESFPLTVTSAQKNPTAFYLCASSPQGARRTDTQYFGPGTRLTVL.